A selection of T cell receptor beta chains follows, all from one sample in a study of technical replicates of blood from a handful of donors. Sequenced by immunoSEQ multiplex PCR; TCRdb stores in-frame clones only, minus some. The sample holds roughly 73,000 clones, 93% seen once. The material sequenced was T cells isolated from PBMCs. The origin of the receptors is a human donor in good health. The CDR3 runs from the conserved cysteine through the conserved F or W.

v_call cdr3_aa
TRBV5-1 CASSFGVGEKLFF
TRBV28 CASSSEDGDRAPYGYTF
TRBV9 CASSSGPRVFDTEAFF
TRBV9 CASSAVPIPSGNTIYF
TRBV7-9 CASSFELYGYTF
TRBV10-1 CASSETATADTQYF
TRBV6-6 CASKTDRVRNQPQHF
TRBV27 CASSLGLAGEQYF
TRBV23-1 CASSQARHRSYEQYF
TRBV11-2 CASSSGLAGGPGNEQYF
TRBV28 CASRIPTSGNLSYEQYF
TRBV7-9 CASSVDRLAKNIQYF
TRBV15 CATSEQRGAGSDTQYF
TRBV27 CASSGPAQETQYF
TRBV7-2 CASSLELAGYVAYNEQFF
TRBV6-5 CASSKRGNYGYTF
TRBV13 CASTRGGSEAFF
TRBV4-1 CASSQTAAGGPDTQYF
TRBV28 CASSLLGQGQYF
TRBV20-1 CSASGILSAF
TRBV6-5 CASSETDGGNEQFF
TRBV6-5 CASSYGGEGYEQYF